The sequence of this T cell receptor beta chain was determined in a study of beta chain features in type 1 diabetes. For the study at large: There was similarity between patients and healthy donors in age, gender and cell yields.

The entirety of the isolated RNA underwent reverse transcription, so expressed TCRB transcripts were sequenced. There were some 3.6 million reads on average in the naive, central memory and regulatory T cell samples. Clones were read by immunoSEQ multiplex PCR, and TCRdb kept only the in-frame ones, dropping some. The table records some 150,000 clones, around a tenth of them present only once. CDR1 and CDR2 (germline): SGHRS, YFSETQ. The CDR3 spans 14 residues. V was clipped by 0 bases and J by 2 bases; unmatched bases: 1. The sequence was collected from a man aged 18 to 30 in good health. This rearrangement joins TRBV5-1 to TRBJ2-7, with 8 bases lining up with TRBD1. The sample taken for sequencing was central memory CD4+ T cells from blood. CDR3 region: CASSLDRGTYEQYF. The CDR3 DNA reads as TGCGCCAGCAGCTTGGACAGGGGGACCTACGAGCAGTACTTC.